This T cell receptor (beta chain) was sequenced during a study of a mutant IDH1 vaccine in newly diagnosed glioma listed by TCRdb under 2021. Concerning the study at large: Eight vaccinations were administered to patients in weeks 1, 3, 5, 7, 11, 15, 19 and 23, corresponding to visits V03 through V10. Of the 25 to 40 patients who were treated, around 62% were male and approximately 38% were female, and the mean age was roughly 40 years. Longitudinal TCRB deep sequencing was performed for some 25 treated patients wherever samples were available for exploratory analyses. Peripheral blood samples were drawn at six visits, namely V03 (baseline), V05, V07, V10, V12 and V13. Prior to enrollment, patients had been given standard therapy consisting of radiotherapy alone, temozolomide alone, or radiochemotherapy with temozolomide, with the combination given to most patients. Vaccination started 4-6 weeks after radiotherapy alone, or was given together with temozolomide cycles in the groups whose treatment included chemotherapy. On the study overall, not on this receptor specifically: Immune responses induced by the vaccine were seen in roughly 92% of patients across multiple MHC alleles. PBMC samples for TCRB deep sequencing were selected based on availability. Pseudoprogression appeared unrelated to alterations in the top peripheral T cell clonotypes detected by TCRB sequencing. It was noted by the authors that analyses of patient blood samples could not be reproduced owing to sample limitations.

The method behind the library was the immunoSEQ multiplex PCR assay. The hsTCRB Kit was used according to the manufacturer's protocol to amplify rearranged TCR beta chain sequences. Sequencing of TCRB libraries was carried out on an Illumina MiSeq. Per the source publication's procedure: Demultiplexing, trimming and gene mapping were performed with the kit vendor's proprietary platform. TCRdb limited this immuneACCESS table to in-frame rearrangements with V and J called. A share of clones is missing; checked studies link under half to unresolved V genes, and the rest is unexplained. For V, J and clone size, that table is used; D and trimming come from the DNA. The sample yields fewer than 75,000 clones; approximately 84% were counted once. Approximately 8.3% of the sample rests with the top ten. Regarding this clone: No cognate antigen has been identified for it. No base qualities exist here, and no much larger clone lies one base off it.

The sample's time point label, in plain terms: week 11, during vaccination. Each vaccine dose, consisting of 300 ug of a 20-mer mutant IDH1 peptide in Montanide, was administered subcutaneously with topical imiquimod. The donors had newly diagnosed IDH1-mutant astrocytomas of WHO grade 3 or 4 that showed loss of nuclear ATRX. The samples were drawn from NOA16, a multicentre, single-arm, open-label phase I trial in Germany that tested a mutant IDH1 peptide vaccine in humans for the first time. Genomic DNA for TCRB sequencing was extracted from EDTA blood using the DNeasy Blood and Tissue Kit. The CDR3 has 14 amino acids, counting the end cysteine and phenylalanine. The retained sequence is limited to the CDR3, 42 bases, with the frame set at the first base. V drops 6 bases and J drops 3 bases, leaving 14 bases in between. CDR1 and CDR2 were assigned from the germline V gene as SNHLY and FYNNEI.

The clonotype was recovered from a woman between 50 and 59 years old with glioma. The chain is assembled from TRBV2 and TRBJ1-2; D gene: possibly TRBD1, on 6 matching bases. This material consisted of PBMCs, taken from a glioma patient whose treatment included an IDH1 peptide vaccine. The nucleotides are TGTGCCAGCAGAAAAGGGGGGAGTGACTATGGCTACACCTTC. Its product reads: CASRKGGSDYGYTF. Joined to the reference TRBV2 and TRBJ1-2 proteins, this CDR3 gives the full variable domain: EPEVTQTPSHQVTQMGQEVILRCVPISNHLYFYWYRQILGQKVEFLVSFYNNEISEKSEIFDDQFSVERPDGSNFTLKIRSTKLEDSAMYFCASRKGGSDYGYTFGSGTRLTVV.